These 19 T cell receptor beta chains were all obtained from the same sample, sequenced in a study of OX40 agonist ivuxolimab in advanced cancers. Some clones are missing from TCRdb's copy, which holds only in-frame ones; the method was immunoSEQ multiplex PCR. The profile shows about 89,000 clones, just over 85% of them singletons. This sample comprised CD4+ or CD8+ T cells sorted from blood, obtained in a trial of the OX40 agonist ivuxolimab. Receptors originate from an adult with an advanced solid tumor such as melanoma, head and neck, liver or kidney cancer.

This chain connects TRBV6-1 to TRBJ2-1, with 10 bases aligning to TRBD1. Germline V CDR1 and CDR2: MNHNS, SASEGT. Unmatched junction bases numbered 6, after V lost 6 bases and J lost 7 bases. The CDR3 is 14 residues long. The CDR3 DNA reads TGTGCCAGCAGCCGGGACAGGGGATTTAATGAGCAGTTCTTC. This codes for CASSRDRGFNEQFF.

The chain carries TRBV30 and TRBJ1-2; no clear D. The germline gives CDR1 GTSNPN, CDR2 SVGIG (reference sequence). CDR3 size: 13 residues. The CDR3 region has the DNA TGTGCTGGACCAGGAATAGCTAACTATGGCTACACCTTC. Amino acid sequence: CAGPGIANYGYTF. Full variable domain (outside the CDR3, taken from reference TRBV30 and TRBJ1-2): SQTIHQWPATLVQPVGSPLSLECTVEGTSNPNLYWYRQAAGRGLQLLFYSVGIGQISSEVPQNLSASRPQDRQFILSSKKLLLSDSGFYLCAGPGIANYGYTFGSGTRLTVV.

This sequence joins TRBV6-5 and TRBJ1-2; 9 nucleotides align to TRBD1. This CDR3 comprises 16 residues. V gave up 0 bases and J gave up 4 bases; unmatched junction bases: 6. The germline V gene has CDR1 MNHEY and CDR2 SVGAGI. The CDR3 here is CASSYSTGGRSYGYTF. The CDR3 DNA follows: TGTGCCAGCAGTTACTCTACAGGGGGCAGGAGCTATGGCTACACCTTC.

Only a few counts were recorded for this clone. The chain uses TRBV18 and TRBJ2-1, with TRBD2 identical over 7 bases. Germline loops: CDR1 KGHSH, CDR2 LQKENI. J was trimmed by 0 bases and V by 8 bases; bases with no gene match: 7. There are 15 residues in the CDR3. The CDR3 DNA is TGTGCCAGCGCGACGCGGGAGAGCTCCTACAATGAGCAGTTCTTC. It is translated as CASATRESSYNEQFF.

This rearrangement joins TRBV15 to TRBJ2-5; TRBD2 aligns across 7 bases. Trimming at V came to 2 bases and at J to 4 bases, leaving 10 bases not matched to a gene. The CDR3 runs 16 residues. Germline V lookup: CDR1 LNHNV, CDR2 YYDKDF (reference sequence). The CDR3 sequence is CATSRKVGGRGETQYF. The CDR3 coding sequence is TGTGCCACCAGCAGAAAGGTCGGCGGGAGAGGAGAGACCCAGTACTTC.

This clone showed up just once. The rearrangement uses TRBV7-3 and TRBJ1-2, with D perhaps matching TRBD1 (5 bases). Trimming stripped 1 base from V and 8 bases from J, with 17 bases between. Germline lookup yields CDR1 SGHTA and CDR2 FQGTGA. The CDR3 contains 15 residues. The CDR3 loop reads CASSLNPGTDGGYTF. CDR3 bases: TGTGCCAGCAGCTTAAACCCCGGGACGGATGGGGGCTACACCTTC.

This CDR3 is CASSRTVQETQYF. The CDR3, as DNA: TGCGCCAGCAGCCGGACGGTCCAAGAGACCCAGTACTTC. This sequence joins TRBV5-1 and TRBJ2-5, with unresolved D. V gave up 4 bases and J gave up 1 base, with 8 bases separating them. The CDR3 sequence is 13 residues long. Germline CDR1 is SGHRS and CDR2 is YFSETQ.

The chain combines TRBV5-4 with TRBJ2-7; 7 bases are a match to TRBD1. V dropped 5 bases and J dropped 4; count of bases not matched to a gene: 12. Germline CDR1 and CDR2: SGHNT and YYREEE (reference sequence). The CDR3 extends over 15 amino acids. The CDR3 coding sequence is TGTGCCAGCAGGTTAACAGGGGACGGTATGTACGAGCAGTACTTC. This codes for CASRLTGDGMYEQYF.

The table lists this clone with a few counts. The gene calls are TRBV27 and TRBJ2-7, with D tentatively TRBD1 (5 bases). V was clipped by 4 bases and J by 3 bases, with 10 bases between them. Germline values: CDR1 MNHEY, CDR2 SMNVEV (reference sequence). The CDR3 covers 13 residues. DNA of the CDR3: TGTGCCAGCAGTTGGACACGGAACTACGAGCAGTACTTC. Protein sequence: CASSWTRNYEQYF.

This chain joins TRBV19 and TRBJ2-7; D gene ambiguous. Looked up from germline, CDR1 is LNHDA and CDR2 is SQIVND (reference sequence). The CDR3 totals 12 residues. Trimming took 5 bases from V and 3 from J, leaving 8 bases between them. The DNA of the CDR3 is TGTGCCAGTAGTTCCGGATACTACGAGCAGTACTTC. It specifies CASSSGYYEQYF.

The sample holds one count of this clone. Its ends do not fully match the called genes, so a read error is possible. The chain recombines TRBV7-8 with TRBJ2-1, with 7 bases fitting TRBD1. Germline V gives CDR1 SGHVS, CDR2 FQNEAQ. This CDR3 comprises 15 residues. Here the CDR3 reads CASSLGQVIYNEQFF. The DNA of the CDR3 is TGTGCCAGCAGTTTAGGACAGGTTATCTACAATGAGCAGTTCTTC.

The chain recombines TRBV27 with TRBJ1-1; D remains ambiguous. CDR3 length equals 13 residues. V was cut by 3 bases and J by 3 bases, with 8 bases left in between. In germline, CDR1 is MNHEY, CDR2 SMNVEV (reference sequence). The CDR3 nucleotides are TGTGCCAGCAGTTTCGACTCTTACACTGAAGCTTTCTTT. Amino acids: CASSFDSYTEAFF.

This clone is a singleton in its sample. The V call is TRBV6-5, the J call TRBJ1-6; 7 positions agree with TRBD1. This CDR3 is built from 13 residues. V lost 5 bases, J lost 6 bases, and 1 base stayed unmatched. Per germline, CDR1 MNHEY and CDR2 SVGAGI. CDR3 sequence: CASSRDSNSPLHF. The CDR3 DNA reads TGTGCCAGCAGTCGGGACAGTAATTCACCCCTCCACTTT.

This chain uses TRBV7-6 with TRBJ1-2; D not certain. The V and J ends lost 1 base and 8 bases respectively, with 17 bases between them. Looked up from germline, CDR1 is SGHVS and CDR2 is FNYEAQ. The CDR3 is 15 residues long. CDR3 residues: CASSLGGPVLRGYTF. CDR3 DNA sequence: TGTGCCAGCAGCTTAGGAGGACCGGTCTTGAGGGGCTACACCTTC. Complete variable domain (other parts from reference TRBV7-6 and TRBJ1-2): GAGVSQSPRYKVTKRGQDVALRCDPISGHVSLYWYRQALGQGPEFLTYFNYEAQQDKSGLPNDRFSAERPEGSISTLTIQRTEQRDSAMYRCASSLGGPVLRGYTFGSGTRLTVV.

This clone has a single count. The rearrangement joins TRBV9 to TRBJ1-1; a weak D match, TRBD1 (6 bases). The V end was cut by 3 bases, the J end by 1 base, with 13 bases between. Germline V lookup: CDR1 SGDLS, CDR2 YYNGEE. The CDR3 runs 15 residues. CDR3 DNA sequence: TGTGCCAGCAGCGCGCAGACAGGCGAGAACACTGAAGCTTTCTTT. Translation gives CASSAQTGENTEAFF.

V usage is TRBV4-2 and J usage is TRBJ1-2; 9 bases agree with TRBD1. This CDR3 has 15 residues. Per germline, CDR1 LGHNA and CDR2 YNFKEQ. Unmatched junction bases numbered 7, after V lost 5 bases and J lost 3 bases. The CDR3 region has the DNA TGTGCCAGCAGCTTGGGGGGACAGGGCCACTATGGCTACACCTTC. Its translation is CASSLGGQGHYGYTF.

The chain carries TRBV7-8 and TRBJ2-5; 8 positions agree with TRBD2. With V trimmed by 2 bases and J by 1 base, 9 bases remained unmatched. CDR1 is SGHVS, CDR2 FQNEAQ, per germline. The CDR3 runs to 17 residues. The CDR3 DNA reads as TGTGCCAGCAGCTTACCGGGGACTAGTGGGTCCCAAGAGACCCAGTACTTC. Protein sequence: CASSLPGTSGSQETQYF.

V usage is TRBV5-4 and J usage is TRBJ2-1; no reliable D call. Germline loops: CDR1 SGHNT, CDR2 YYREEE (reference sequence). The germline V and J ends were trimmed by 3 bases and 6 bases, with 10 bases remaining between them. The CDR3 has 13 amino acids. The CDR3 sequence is CASSSVGFNEQFF. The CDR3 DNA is TGTGCCAGCAGCTCGGTCGGTTTCAATGAGCAGTTCTTC.

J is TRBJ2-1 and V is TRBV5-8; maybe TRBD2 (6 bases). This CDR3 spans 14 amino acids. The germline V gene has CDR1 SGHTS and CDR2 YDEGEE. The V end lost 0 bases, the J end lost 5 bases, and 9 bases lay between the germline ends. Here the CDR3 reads CASSLVRDDNEQFF. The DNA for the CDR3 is TGTGCCAGCAGCTTGGTGCGGGATGACAATGAGCAGTTCTTC.